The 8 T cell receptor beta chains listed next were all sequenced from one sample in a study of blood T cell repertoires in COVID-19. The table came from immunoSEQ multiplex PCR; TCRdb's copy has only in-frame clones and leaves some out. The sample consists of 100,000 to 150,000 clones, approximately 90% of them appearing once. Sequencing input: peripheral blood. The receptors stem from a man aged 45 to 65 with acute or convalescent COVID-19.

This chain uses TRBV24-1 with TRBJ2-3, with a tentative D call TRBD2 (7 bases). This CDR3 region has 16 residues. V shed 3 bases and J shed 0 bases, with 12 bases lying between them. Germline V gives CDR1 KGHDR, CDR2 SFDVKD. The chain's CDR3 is CATSDHGGLSTDTQYF. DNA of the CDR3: TGTGCCACCAGTGATCACGGGGGGCTTAGCACAGATACGCAGTATTTT.

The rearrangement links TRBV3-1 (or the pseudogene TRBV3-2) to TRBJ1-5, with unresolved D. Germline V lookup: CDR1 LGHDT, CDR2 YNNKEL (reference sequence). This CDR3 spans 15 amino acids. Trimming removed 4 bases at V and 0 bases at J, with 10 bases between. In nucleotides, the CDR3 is TGTGCCAGCAGCCCGTCGGGATATAGCAATCAGCCCCAGCATTTT. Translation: CASSPSGYSNQPQHF.

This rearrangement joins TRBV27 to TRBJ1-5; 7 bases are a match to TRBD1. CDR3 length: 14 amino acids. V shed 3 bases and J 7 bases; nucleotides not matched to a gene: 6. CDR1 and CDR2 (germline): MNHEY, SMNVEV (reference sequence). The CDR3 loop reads CASSFGTVGQPQHF. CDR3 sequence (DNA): TGTGCCAGCAGTTTCGGGACAGTTGGGCAGCCCCAGCATTTT.

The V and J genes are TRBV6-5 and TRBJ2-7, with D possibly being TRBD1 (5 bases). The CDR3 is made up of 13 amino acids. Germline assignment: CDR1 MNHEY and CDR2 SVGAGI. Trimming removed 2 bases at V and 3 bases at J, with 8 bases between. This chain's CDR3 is CASSYRTGYEQYF. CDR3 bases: TGTGCCAGCAGTTACAGAACAGGCTACGAGCAGTACTTC.

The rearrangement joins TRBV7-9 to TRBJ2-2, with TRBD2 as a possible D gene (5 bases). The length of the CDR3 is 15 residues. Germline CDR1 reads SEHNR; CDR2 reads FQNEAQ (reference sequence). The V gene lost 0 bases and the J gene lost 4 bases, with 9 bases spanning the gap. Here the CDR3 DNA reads TGTGCCAGCAGCTTAGCGAGGGCAATCACCGGGGAGCTGTTTTTT. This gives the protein CASSLARAITGELFF.

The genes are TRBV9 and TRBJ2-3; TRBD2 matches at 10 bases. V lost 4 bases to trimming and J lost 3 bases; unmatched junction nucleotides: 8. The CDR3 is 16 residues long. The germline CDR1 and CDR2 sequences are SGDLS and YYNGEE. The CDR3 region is CASSQRAGGLTDTQYF. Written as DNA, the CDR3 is TGTGCCAGCAGCCAAAGAGCGGGAGGGCTAACAGATACGCAGTATTTT.

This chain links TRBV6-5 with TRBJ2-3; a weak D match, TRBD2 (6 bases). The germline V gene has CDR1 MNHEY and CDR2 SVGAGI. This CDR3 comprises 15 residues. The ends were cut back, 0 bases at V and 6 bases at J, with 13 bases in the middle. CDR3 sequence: CASSYSKAAGDTQYF. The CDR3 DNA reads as TGTGCCAGCAGTTACTCGAAAGCGGCGGGGGATACGCAGTATTTT.

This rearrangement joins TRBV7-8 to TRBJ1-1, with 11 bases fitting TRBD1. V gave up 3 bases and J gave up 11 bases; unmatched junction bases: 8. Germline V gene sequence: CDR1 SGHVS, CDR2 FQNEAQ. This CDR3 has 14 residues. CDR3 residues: CASSLVGTGGGAFF. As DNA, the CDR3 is TGTGCCAGCAGCTTGGTGGGGACAGGGGGAGGGGCTTTCTTT.